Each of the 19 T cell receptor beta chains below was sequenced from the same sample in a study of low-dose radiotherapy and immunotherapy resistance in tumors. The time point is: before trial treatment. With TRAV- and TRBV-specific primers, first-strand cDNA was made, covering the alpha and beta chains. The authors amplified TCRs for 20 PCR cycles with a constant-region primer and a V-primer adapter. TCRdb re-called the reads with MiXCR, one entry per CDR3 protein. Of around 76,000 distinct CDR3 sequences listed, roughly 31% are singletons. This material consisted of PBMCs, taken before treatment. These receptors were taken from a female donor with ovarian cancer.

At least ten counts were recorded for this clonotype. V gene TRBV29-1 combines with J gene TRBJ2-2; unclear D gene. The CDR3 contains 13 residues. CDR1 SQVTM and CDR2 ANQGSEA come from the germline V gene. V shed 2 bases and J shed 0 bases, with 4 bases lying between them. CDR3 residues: CSVEQANTGELFF. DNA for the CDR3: TGCAGCGTTGAACAGGCGAACACCGGGGAGCTGTTTTTT.

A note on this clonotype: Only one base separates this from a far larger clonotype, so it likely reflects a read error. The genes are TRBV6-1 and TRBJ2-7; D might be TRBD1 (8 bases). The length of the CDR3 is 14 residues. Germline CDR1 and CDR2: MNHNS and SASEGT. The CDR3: CDSSYVQGGYEQYF. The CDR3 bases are TGTGACAGCAGTTACGTACAGGGGGGGTACGAGCAGTACTTC.

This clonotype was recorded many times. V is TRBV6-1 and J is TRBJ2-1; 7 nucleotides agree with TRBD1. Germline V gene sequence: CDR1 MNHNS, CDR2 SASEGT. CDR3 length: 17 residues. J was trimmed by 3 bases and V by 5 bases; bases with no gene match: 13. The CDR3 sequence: CASSNPRQGPIYNEQFF. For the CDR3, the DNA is TGTGCCAGCAGTAACCCCCGACAGGGACCGATCTACAATGAGCAGTTCTTC.

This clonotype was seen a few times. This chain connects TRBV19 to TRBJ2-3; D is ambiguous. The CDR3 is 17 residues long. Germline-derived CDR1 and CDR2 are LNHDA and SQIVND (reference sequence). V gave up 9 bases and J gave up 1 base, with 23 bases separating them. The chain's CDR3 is CASRPRWYAPGTDTQYF. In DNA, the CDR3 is TGTGCCAGCCGACCCAGGTGGTACGCCCCCGGCACAGATACGCAGTATTTT.

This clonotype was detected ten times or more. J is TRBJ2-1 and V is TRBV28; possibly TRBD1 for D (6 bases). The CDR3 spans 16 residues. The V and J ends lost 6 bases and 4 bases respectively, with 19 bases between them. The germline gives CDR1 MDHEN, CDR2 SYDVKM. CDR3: CASSSPAERGYNEQFF. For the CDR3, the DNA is TGTGCCAGCAGCTCCCCCGCAGAAAGGGGGTACAATGAGCAGTTCTTC.

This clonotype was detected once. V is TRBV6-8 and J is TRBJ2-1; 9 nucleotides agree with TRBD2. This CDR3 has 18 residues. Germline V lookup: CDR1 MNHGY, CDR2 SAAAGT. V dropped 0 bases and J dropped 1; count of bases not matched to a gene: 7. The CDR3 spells CASSYSASGTESYNEQFF. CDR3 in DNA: TGTGCCAGCAGTTACTCTGCTAGCGGGACCGAGTCCTACAATGAGCAGTTCTTC.

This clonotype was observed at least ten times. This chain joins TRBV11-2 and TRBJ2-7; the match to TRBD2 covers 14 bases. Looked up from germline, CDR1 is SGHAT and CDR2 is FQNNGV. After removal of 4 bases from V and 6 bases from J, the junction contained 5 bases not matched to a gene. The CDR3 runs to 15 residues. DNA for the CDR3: TGTGCCAGCAGCTGGGGACTAGCGGGAGAGGGCGAGCAGTACTTC. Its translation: CASSWGLAGEGEQYF.

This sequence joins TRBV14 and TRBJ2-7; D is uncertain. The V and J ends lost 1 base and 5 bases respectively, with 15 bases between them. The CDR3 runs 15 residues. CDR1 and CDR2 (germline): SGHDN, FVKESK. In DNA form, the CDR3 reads TGTGCCAGCAGCCAAGGTCAAAGGGCTGGCGACGAGCAGTACTTC. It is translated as CASSQGQRAGDEQYF.

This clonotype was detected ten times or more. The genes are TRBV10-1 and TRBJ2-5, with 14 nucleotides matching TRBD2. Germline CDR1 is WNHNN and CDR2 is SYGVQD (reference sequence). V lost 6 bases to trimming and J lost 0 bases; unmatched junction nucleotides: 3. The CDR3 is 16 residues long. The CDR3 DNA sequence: TGCGCCAGCAGAGGGGGACTAGCGGGAGACCAAGAGACCCAGTACTTC. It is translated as CASRGGLAGDQETQYF.

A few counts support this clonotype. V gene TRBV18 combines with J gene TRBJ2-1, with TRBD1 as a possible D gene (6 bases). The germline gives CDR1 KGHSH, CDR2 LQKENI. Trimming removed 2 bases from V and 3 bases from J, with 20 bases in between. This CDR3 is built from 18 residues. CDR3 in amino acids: CASSPSDSSRNGYNEQFF. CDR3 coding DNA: TGTGCCAGCTCACCATCGGACAGCTCTCGAAACGGCTACAATGAGCAGTTCTTC.

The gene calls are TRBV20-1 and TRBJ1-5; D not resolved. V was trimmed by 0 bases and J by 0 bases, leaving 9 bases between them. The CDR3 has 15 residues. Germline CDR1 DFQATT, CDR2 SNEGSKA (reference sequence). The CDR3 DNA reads TGCAGTGCTAGAGATAGAGGTGCTAGCAATCAGCCCCAGCATTTT. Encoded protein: CSARDRGASNQPQHF.

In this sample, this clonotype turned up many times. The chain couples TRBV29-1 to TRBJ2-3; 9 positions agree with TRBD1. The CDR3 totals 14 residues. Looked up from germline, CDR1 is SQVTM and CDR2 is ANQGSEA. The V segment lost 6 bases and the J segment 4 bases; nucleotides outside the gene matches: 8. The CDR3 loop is CSVGTGNTADTQYF. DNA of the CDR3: TGCAGCGTGGGGACAGGGAACACAGCAGATACGCAGTATTTT.

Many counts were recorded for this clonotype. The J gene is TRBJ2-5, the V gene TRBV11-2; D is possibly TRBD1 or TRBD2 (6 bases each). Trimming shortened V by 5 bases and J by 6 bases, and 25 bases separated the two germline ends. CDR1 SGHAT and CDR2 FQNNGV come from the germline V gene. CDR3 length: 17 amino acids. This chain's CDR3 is CASSPGVHRVGGQTQYF. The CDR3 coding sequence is TGTGCCAGCAGCCCAGGGGTCCACAGGGTCGGGGGACAGACCCAGTACTTC. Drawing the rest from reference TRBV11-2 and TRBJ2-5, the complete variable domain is EAGVAQSPRYKIIEKRQSVAFWCNPISGHATLYWYQQILGQGPKLLIQFQNNGVVDDSQLPKDRFSAERLKGVDSTLKIQPAKLEDSAVYLCASSPGVHRVGGQTQYFGPGTRLLVL.

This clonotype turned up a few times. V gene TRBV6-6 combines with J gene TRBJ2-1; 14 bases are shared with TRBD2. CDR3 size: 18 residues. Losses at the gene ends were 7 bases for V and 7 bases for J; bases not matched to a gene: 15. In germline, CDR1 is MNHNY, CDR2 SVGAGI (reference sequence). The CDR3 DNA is TGTGCCAGCACACACTGGACTAGCGGGAGGAGAGTAGGGAATGAGCAGTTCTTC. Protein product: CASTHWTSGRRVGNEQFF.

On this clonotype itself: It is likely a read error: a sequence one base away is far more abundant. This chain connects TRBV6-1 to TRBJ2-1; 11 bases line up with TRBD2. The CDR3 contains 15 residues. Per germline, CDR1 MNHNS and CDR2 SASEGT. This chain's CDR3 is CASISGGESYDEQFF. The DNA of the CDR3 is TGTGCCAGCATTAGCGGGGGGGAGTCCTACGATGAGCAGTTCTTC.

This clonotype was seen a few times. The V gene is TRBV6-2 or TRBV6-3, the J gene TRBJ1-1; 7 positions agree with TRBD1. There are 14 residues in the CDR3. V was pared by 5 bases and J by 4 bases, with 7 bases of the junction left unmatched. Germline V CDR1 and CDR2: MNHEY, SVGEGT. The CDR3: CASSTGDSGTEAFF. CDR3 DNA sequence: TGTGCCAGCAGTACGGGGGACAGCGGCACTGAAGCTTTCTTT.

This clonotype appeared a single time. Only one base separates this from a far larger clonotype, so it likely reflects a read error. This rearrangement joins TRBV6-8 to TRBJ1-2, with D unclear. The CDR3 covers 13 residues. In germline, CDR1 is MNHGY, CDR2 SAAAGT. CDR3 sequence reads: CASSDRAGYGCTF. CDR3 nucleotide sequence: TGTGCCAGCAGTGATAGAGCGGGGTATGGCTGCACCTTC.

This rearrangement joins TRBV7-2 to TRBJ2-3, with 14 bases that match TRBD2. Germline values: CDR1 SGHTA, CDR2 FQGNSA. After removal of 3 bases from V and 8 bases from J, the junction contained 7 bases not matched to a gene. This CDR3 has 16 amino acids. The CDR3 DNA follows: TGTGCCAGCAGCTTCGGGACTAGCGGGGGCCCGCGTACGCAGTATTTT. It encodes CASSFGTSGGPRTQYF.

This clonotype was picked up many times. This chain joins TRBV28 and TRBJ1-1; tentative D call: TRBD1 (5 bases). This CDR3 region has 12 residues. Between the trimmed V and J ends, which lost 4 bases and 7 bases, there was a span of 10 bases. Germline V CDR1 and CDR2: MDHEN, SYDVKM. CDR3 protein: CASSYPGLEAFF. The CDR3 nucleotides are TGTGCCAGCAGTTACCCAGGGCTTGAAGCTTTCTTT.